This paragraph covers one T cell receptor beta chain sequence. The sample belongs to a study of blood T cell repertoires in COVID-19. Study background: COVID-19 samples from acute and convalescent phases originated in the United States, Italy and Spain. PBMCs, B-cell-depleted T cells, or T cells were the source of the cDNA or gDNA that made up the material.

The length of the CDR3 is 15 residues. Germline loops: CDR1 MNHNS, CDR2 SASEGT. V dropped 6 bases and J dropped 0 bases, with 14 bases sitting between them. In the authors' methods: Scientists estimated how many nucleated cells there were by amplifying reference gene primers. Repertoires were generated with immunoSEQ multiplex PCR, while TCRdb's copy carries only in-frame clones and drops some. Clone size and the V and J calls come from that table; the DNA yielded D and trimming. In the table there are 300,000 or so clones, approximately 90% of which are singletons. Sequenced: peripheral blood. V and J are TRBV6-1 and TRBJ1-2; D ambiguous. The source is a woman in her twenties or thirties who had recovered from COVID-19. The CDR3 spells CASSSLLRTNYGYTF. The CDR3 DNA follows: TGTGCCAGCAGCTCGCTGTTGAGAACTAACTATGGCTACACCTTC.